This T cell receptor beta chain was recovered during a study of cytomegalovirus exposure and HLA in healthy donors. Primers for the PCR totalled 60 Vbeta and 13 Jbeta. Sequencing used immunoSEQ multiplex PCR; TCRdb keeps in-frame clones, though not all of them. Among 100,000 or so clones listed, about 75% were seen once. V dropped 4 bases and J dropped 8 bases, with 15 bases sitting between them. This CDR3 has 13 amino acids. The germline V gene encodes CDR1 SGHRS and CDR2 YFSETQ. V usage is TRBV5-1 and J usage is TRBJ1-2, with D possibly TRBD1 on 5 matching bases. This TCR derives from a male donor in good health and CMV-seropositive. Sequencing was done on a sample of PBMCs. The CDR3 sequence: CASSAIGGSGYTF. In DNA, the CDR3 is TGCGCCAGCAGCGCTATCGGGGGGAGCGGCTACACCTTC.